The subject of this entry is one T cell receptor (beta chain). This specimen belongs to a study of blood T cell repertoires in COVID-19. Assay used: immunoSEQ multiplex PCR; TCRdb lists only in-frame clones, some missing. Among roughly 87,000 clones, around 88% were seen once, and the ten largest hold 8%. The sequencing input was peripheral blood. The sequence derives from a man aged 50 to 59 with active COVID-19.

CDR3 protein: CASSHQLQGRYGYTF. CDR3 DNA: TGCGCCAGCAGCCACCAGCTACAGGGACGTTATGGCTACACCTTC. This chain connects TRBV4-3 to TRBJ1-2; perhaps TRBD1 as D (6 bases). This CDR3 spans 15 amino acids. Germline CDR1 LGHNA, CDR2 YSLEER. V lost 3 bases and J lost 5, with 16 bases in between.